This T cell receptor (beta chain) is drawn from a study of cytomegalovirus exposure and HLA in healthy donors. Primers for the PCR totalled 60 Vbeta and 13 Jbeta. Sequencing was performed with immunoSEQ multiplex PCR; in TCRdb, only in-frame clones are kept and a portion is missing. Among about 99,000 clones, around four fifths were seen once, and the ten largest hold roughly 1.7%. The junction had 3 bases not matched to a gene; V was cut back by 2 bases and J by 1 base. This CDR3 region has 15 residues. Germline CDR1 SGHAT, CDR2 FQNNGV. The rearrangement uses TRBV11-2 and TRBJ2-3; the match to TRBD2 covers 7 bases. The receptor comes from a woman in her 40s in good health and CMV-seronegative. The sample comprised PBMCs. The CDR3 is CASSLLGGRTDTQYF. Here the CDR3 DNA reads TGTGCCAGCAGCTTATTGGGAGGGCGCACAGATACGCAGTATTTT.